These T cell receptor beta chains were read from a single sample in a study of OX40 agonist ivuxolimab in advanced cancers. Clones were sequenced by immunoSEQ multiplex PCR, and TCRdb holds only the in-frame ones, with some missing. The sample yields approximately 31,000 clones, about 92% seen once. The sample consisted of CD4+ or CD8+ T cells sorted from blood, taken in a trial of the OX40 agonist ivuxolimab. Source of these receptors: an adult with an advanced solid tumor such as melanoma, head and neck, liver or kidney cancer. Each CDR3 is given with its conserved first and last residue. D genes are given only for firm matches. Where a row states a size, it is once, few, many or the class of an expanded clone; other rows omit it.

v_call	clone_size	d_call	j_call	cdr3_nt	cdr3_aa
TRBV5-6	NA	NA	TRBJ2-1	TGTGCCAGCAGCTTGGCTCCGAGCTCCTACAATGAGCAGTTCTTC	CASSLAPSSYNEQFF
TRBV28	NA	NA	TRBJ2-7	TGTGCCAGCAGTTCAGGACAGACCTTTTTTGAGCAGTACTTC	CASSSGQTFFEQYF
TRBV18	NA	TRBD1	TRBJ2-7	TGTGCCAGCTCAAACCGGGACAGGCCCTACGAGCAGTACTTC	CASSNRDRPYEQYF
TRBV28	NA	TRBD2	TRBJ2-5	TGTGCCAGCAGCCATGGGACTAGTGGGGGTACCCAGTACTTC	CASSHGTSGGTQYF
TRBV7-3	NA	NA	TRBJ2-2	TGTGCCAGCAGCTTTTTTGGCGGCACCGGGGAGCTGTTTTTT	CASSFFGGTGELFF
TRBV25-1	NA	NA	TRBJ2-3	TGTGCCAGCACCGGAGATACGCAGTATTTT	CASTGDTQYF
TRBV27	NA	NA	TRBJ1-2	TGTGCCAGCAGTCCCCGGTTGGGAGGCGGGGGTAATCACTATGGCTACACCTTC	CASSPRLGGGGNHYGYTF
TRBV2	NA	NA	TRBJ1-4	TGTGCCAGCAGAGCCGAAAAACTGTTTTTT	CASRAEKLFF
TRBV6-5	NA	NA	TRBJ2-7	TGTGCCAGCAGTTTAAGTCAGGGCGCCTACGAGCAGTACTTC	CASSLSQGAYEQYF
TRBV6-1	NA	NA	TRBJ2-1	TGTGCCAGCACTTCGGGACAGCAGTTCTTC	CASTSGQQFF
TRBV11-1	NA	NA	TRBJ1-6	TGTGCCAGCAGTTACAGCGAAAGCTCCTATAATTCACCCCTCCACTTT	CASSYSESSYNSPLHF
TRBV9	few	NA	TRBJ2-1	TGTGCCAGCAGCGCCCTGGACATTTCCTACAATGAGCAGTTCTTC	CASSALDISYNEQFF
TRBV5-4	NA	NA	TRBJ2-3	TGTGCCAGCAGCCCACCTAGCATGGGAACAGATACGCAGTATTTT	CASSPPSMGTDTQYF
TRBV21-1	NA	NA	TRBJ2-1	TGTGCCAGCAGCCTGGGCCCGGCATGTGAGGAGGAGCAGTTCTTC	CASSLGPACEEEQFF
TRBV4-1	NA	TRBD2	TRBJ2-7	TGCGCCAGCAGCCGACTAGCGGGCGAGCAGTACTTC	CASSRLAGEQYF
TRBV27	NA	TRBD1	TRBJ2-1	TGTGCCAGCAGTTTTGGACAGGGGGAGATGAATGAGCAGTTCTTC	CASSFGQGEMNEQFF
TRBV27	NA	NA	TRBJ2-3	TGTGCCAGCAGTTTGGCTACTAGCACAGATACGCAGTATTTT	CASSLATSTDTQYF
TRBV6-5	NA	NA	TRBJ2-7	TGTGCCAGCAGTTACGCGACGGGACCCTACGAGCAGTACTTC	CASSYATGPYEQYF
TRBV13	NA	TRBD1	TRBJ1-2	TGTGCCAGCAGCCCAGGGACAGGGTTCAACTATGGCTACACCTTC	CASSPGTGFNYGYTF
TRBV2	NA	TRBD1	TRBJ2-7	TGTGCCAGCAAAGGACAGGGGATCTACGAGCAGTACTTC	CASKGQGIYEQYF
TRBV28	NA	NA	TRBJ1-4	TGTGCCAACCTCACTTGGGGGGATGAAAAACTGTTTTTT	CANLTWGDEKLFF
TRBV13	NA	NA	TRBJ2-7	TGTGCCAGCAGCCATCCGCGGGTTCCCTACGAGCAGTACTTC	CASSHPRVPYEQYF
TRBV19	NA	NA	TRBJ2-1	TGTGCCAGTAGTATAGGTGGGGGAAACAATGAGCAGTTCTTC	CASSIGGGNNEQFF
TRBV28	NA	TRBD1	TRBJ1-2	TGTGCCAGCAGTAAAACCCGGACAGGGGGGAACTATGGCTACACCTTC	CASSKTRTGGNYGYTF
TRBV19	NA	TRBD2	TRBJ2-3	TGTGCCAGTAGTAAACACAGCGGGAGAGGGAATACGCAGTATTTT	CASSKHSGRGNTQYF
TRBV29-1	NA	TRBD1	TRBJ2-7	TGCAGCGTTGGCCCAGGGGGCCCCTACGAGCAGTACTTC	CSVGPGGPYEQYF
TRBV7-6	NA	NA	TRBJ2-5	TGTGCCAGCAGCTTCGGTGTTTACGGGAGAGCGGGAGAGACCCAGTACTTC	CASSFGVYGRAGETQYF
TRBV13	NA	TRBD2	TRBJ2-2	TGTGCCAGCAGCATAGAAGAGACTAGCGGGGGTAGTGGCGACACCGGGGAGCTGTTTTTT	CASSIEETSGGSGDTGELFF
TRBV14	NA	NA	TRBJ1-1	TGTGCCAGCAGCCCTCATCCAGCGGGAGAAGCTTTCTTT	CASSPHPAGEAFF
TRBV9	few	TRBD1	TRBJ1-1	TGTGCCAGCAGTGCAGGGGGCAGGAGCACTGAAGCTTTCTTT	CASSAGGRSTEAFF
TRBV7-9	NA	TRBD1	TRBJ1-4	TGTGCCAGCAGCCCAGGGGGCAGGGGTGAAAAACTGTTTTTT	CASSPGGRGEKLFF
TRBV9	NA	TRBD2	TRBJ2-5	TGTGCCAGCAGCGTAGGTCCGCGGGAGAGCGTCCAAGAGACCCAGTACTTC	CASSVGPRESVQETQYF
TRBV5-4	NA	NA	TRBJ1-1	TGTGCCAGCAGCCCTACTTTCAGGGAGGCGAACACTGAAGCTTTCTTT	CASSPTFREANTEAFF
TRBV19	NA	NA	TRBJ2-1	TGTGCCAGTAGTATAGGGACTTGGGGGGATGAGCAGTTCTTC	CASSIGTWGDEQFF
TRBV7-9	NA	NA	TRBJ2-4	TGTGCCAGCACCATTTCGGAGGCGGGCTTCGCCAAAAACATTCAGTACTTC	CASTISEAGFAKNIQYF
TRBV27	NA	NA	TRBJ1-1	TGTGCCAGCAGTTGGGGGGGCAATACTGAAGCTTTCTTT	CASSWGGNTEAFF
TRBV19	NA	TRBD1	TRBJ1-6	TGTGCCAGTAGTATAGCGGCAGGGGGCAGGTCACCCCTCCACTTT	CASSIAAGGRSPLHF
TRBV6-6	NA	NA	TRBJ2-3	TGTGCCAGCGGTTGGGGTAAAGATACGCAGTATTTT	CASGWGKDTQYF
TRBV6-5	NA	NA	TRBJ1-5	TGTGCCAGCAGTCACTCGGGGAGCAATCAGCCCCAGCATTTT	CASSHSGSNQPQHF
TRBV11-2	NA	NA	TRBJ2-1	TGTGCCAGCAGCTTGGGGGGCCCGGAGCAGTTCTTC	CASSLGGPEQFF
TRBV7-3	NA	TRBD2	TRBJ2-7	TGTGCCACCTCCCTAGCGGACTACGAGCAGTACTTC	CATSLADYEQYF
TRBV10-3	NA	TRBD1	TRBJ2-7	TGTGCCATCAGTCCGGGACAGGGAACTTACGAGCAGTACTTC	CAISPGQGTYEQYF
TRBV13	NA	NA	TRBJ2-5	TGTGCCAGCAGCCCCCAGGACAATAAAGAGACCCAGTACTTC	CASSPQDNKETQYF
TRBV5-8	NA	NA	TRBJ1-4	TGTGCCAGCAGCATCCCCTCGGGATTCCCCGAACCTTTT	CASSIPSGFPEPF
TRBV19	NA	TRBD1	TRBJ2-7	TGTGCCAGTAGTTCCGGGACAGGGGGCTACGAGCAGTACTTC	CASSSGTGGYEQYF
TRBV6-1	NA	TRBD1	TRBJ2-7	TGTGCCAGCAGCCCACAGGGGTCGTCCTACGAGCAGTACTTC	CASSPQGSSYEQYF